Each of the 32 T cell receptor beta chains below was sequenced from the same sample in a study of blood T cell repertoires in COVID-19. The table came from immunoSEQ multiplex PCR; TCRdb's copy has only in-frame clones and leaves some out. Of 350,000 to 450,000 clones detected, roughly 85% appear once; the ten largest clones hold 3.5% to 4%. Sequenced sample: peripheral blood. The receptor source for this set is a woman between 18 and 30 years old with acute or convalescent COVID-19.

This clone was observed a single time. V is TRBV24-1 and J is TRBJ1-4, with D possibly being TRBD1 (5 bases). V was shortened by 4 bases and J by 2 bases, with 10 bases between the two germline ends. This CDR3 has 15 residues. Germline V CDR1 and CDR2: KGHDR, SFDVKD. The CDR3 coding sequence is TGTGCCACCAGTGACCCAGGGTCCACTAATGAAAAACTGTTTTTT. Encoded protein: CATSDPGSTNEKLFF.

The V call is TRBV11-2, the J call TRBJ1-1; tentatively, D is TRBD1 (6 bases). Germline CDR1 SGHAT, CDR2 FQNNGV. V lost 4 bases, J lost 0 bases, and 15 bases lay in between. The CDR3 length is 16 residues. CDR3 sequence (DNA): TGTGCCAGCAGCTCCGACGGGGGGGCTATGAACACTGAAGCTTTCTTT. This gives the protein CASSSDGGAMNTEAFF.

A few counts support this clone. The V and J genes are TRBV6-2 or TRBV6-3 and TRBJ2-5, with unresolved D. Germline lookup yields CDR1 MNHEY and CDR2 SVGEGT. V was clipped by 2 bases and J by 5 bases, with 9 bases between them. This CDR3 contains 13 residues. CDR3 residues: CASSYNRYETQYF. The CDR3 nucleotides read TGTGCCAGCAGTTACAATCGCTATGAGACCCAGTACTTC.

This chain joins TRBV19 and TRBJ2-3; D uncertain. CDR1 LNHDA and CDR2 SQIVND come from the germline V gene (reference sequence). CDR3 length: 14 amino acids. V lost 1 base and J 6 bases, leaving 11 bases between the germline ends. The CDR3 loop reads CASSIVTDLDTQYF. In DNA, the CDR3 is TGTGCCAGTAGTATAGTAACTGATTTGGATACGCAGTATTTT.

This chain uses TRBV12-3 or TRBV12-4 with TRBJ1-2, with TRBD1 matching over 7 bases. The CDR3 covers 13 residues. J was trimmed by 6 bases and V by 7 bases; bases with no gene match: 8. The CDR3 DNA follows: TGTGCCAGCACCCTGGAGGGGGCTGATGGCTACACCTTC. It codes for CASTLEGADGYTF.

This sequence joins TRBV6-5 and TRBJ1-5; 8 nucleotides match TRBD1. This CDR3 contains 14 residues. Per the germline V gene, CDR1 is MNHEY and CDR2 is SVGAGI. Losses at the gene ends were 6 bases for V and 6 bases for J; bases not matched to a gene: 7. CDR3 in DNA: TGTGCCAGCAGCTTCCGACAGGGGAGTCAGCCCCAGCATTTT. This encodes CASSFRQGSQPQHF.

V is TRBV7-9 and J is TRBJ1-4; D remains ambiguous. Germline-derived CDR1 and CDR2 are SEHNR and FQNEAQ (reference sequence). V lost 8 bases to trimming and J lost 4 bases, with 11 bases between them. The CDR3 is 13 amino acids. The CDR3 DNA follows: TGTGCCAGCGGCCTCGTGGTTAATGAAAAACTGTTTTTT. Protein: CASGLVVNEKLFF. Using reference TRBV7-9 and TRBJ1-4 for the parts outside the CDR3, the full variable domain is DTGVSQNPRHKITKRGQNVTFRCDPISEHNRLYWYRQTLGQGPEFLTYFQNEAQLEKSRLLSDRFSAERPKGSFSTLEIQRTEQGDSAMYLCASGLVVNEKLFFGSGTQLSVL.

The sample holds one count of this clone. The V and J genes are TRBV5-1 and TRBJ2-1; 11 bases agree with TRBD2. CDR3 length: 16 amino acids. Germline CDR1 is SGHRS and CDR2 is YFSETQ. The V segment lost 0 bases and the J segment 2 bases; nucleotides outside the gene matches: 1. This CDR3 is CASSLGLAGPYNEQFF. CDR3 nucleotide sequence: TGCGCCAGCAGCTTGGGACTAGCGGGACCCTACAATGAGCAGTTCTTC.

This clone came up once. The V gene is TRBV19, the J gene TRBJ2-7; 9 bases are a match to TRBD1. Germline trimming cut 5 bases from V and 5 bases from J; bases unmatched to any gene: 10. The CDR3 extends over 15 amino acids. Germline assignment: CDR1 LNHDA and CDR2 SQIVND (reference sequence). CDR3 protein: CASSPPPQGAHEQYF. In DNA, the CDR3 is TGTGCCAGTAGTCCCCCCCCACAGGGGGCCCACGAGCAGTACTTC.

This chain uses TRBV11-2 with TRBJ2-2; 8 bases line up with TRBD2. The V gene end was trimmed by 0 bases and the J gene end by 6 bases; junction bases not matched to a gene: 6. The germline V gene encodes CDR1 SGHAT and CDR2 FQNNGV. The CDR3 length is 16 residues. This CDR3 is CASSLDGTRTPGELFF. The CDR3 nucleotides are TGTGCCAGCAGCTTAGATGGGACTAGAACCCCCGGGGAGCTGTTTTTT.

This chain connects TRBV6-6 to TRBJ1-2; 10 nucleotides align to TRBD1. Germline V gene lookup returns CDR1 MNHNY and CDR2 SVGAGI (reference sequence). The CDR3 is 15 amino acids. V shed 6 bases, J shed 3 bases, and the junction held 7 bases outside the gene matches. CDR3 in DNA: TGTGCCAGCAGCGGGACAGGGGTAGGCGACTATGGCTACACCTTC. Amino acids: CASSGTGVGDYGYTF.

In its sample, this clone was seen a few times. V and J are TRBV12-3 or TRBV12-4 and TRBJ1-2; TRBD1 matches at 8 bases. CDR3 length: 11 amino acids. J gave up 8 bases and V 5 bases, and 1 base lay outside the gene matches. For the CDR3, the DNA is TGTGCCAGCAGTACAGGGGGAGGCTACACCTTC. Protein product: CASSTGGGYTF.

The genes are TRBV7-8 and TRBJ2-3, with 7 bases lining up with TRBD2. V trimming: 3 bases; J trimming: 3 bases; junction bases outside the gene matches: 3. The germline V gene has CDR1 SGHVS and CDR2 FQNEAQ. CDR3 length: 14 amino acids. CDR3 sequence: CASSLLADTDTQYF. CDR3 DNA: TGTGCCAGCAGCTTGCTAGCGGATACAGATACGCAGTATTTT.

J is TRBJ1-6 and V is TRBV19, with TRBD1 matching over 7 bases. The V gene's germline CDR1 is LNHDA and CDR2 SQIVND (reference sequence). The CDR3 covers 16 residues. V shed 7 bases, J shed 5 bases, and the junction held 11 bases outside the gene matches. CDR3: CASNYGSDRDNSPLHF. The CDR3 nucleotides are TGTGCCAGTAACTATGGGAGTGACAGGGATAATTCACCCCTCCACTTT.

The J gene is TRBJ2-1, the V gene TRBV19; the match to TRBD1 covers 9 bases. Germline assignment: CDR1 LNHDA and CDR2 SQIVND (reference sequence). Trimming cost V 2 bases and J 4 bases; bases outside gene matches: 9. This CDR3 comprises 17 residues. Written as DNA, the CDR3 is TGTGCCAGTAGTATATCCGGGGCGACAGGGGGTTACAATGAGCAGTTCTTC. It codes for CASSISGATGGYNEQFF.

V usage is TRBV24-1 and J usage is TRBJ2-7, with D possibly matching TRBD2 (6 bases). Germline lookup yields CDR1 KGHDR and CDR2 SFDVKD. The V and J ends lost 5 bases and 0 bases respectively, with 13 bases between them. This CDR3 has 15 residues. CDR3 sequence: CATSGGAGSSYEQYF. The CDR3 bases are TGTGCCACCAGTGGCGGGGCGGGGAGCTCCTACGAGCAGTACTTC.

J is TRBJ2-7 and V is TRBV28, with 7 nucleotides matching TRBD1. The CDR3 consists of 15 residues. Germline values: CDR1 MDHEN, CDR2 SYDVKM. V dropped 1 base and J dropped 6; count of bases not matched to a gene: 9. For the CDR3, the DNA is TGTGCCAGCAGTTTATCAGTTCAGGGGGTCGCCGAGCAGTACTTC. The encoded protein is CASSLSVQGVAEQYF.

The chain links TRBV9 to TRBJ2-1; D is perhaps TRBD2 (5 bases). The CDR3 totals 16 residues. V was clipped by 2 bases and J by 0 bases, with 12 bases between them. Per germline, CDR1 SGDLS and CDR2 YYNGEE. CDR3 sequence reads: CASSVPLRGSYNEQFF. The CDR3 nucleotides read TGTGCCAGCAGCGTTCCTTTACGGGGCTCCTACAATGAGCAGTTCTTC.

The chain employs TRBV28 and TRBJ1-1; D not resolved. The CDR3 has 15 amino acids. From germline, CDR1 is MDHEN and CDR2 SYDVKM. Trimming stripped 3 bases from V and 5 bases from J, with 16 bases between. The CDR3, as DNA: TGTGCCAGCAGTTTTTTCGTGGGCCGAGGGACTGAAGCTTTCTTT. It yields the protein CASSFFVGRGTEAFF. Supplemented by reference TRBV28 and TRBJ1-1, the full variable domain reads DVKVTQSSRYLVKRTGEKVFLECVQDMDHENMFWYRQDPGLGLRLIYFSYDVKMKEKGDIPEGYSVSREKKERFSLILESASTNQTSMYLCASSFFVGRGTEAFFGQGTRLTVV.

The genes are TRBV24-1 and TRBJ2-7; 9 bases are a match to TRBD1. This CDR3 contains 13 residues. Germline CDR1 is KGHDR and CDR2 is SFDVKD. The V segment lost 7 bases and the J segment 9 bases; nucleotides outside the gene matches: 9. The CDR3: CATRGTGTLRQYF. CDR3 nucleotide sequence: TGTGCCACCAGAGGGACAGGGACCCTAAGGCAGTACTTC.

The CDR3 loop is CASSVASGSRETQYF. The CDR3 DNA sequence: TGTGCCAGCAGCGTAGCATCAGGGTCTCGGGAGACCCAGTACTTC. The chain links TRBV9 to TRBJ2-5; D is perhaps TRBD1 (5 bases). Germline V gene data show CDR1 as SGDLS and CDR2 as YYNGEE. V lost 0 bases and J 5 bases, leaving 14 bases between the germline ends. This CDR3 is 15 amino acids long.

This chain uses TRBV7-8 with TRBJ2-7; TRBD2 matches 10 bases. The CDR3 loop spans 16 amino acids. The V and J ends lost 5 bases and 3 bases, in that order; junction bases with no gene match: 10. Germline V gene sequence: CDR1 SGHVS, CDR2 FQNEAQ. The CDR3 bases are TGTGCCAGCAGCGTTCGCGGACTAGCGGTTAGCTACGAGCAGTACTTC. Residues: CASSVRGLAVSYEQYF.

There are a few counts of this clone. CDR3: CASSLAGTGFSGANVLTF. For the CDR3, the DNA is TGTGCCAGCAGCTTGGCCGGGACAGGGTTCTCTGGGGCCAACGTCCTGACTTTC. The rearrangement joins TRBV5-6 to TRBJ2-6; 9 bases are a match to TRBD1. The CDR3 length is 18 residues. In germline, CDR1 is SGHDT, CDR2 YYEEEE. The trim removed 0 bases at V and 0 bases at J, leaving 4 bases unmatched.

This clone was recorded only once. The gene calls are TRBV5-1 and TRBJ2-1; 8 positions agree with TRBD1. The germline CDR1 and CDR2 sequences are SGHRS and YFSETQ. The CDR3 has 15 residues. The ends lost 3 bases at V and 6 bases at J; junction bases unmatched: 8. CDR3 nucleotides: TGCGCCAGCAGCTCCCAGGGGGCCGTCGGCAATGAGCAGTTCTTC. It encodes CASSSQGAVGNEQFF.

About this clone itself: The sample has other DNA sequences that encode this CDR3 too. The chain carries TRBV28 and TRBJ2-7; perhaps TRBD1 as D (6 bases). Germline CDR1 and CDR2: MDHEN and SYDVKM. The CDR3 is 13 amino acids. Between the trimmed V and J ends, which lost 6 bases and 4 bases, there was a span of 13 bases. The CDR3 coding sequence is TGTGCCAGCAGGCGACCTACAGGGTACGAGCAGTACTTC. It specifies CASRRPTGYEQYF.

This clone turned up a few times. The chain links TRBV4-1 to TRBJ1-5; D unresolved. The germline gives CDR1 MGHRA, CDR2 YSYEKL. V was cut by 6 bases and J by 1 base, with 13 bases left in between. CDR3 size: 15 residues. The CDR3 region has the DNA TGCGCCAGCAGTCCAGCCGGGTACAGCAATCAGCCCCAGCATTTT. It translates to CASSPAGYSNQPQHF.

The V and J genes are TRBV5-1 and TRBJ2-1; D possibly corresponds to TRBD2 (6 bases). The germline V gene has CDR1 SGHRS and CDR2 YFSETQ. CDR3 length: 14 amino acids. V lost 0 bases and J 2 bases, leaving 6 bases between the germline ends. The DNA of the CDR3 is TGCGCCAGCAGCTTGGGCGGGGCCTACAATGAGCAGTTCTTC. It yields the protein CASSLGGAYNEQFF.

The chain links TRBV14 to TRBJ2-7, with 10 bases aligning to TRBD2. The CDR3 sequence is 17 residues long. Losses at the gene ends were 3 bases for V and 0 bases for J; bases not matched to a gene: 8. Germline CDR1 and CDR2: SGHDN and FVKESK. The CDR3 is CASSQGASGSYSYEQYF. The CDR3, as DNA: TGTGCCAGCAGCCAGGGGGCTAGCGGGAGCTACTCCTACGAGCAGTACTTC.

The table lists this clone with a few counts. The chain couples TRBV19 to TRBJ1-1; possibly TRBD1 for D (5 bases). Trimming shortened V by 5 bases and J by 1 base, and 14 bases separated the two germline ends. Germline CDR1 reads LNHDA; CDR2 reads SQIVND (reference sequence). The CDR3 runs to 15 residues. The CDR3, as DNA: TGTGCCAGTAGTCTTCAGACAGTGAGGAACACTGAAGCTTTCTTT. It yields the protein CASSLQTVRNTEAFF.

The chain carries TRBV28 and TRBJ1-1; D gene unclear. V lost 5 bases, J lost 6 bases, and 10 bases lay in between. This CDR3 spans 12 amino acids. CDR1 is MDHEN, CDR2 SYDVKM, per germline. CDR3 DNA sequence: TGTGCCAGCAGTCCGATGCGGGCTGAAGCTTTCTTT. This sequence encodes CASSPMRAEAFF.

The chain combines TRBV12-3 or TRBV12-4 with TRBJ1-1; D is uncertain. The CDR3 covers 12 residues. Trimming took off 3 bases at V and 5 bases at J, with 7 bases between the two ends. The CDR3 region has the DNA TGTGCCAGCAGTTTGGCGGGTACTGAAGCTTTCTTT. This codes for CASSLAGTEAFF.

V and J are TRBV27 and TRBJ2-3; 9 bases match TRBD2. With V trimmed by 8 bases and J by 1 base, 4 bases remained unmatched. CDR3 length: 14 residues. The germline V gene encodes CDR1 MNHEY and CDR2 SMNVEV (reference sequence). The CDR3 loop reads CASGLAGGTDTQYF. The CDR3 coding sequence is TGTGCCAGCGGCTTAGCGGGAGGCACAGATACGCAGTATTTT.